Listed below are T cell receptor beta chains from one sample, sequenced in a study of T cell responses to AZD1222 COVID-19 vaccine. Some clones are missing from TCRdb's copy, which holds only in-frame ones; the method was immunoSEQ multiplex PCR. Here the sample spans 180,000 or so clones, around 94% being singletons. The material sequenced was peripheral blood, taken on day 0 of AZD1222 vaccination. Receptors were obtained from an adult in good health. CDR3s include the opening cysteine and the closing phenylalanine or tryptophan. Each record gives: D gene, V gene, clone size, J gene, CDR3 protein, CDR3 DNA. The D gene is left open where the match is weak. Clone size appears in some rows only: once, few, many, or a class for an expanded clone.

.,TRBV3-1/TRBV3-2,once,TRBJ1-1,CASSQDTLNTEAFF,TGTGCCAGCAGCCAAGACACCTTGAACACTGAAGCTTTCTTT
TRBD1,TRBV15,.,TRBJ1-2,CATSSGTATSINYGYTF,TGTGCCACCAGCAGTGGGACAGCCACGAGTATTAACTATGGCTACACCTTC
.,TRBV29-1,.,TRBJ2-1,CSGRASFNEQFF,TGCAGCGGCCGCGCCTCCTTCAATGAGCAGTTCTTC
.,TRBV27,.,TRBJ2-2,CASSLVDSNTGELFF,TGTGCCAGCAGTTTAGTGGACAGCAACACCGGGGAGCTGTTTTTT
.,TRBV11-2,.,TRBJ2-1,CASSRIAYNEQFF,TGTGCCAGCAGCCGGATCGCGTACAATGAGCAGTTCTTC
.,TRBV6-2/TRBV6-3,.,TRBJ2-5,CASSFGTQYF,TGTGCCAGCAGTTTTGGGACCCAGTACTTC
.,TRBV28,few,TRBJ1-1,CASSLVTNTEAFF,TGTGCCAGCAGTTTGGTCACGAACACTGAAGCTTTCTTT
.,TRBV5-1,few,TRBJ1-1,CASSPGGRGNTEAFF,TGCGCCAGCAGCCCTGGCGGAAGGGGCAACACTGAAGCTTTCTTT
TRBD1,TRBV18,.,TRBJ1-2,CASSGTGAYGYTF,TGTGCCAGCTCCGGGACAGGGGCCTATGGCTACACCTTC
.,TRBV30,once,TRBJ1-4,CAWSLPGANEKLFF,TGTGCCTGGAGCCTCCCAGGGGCAAATGAAAAACTGTTTTTT
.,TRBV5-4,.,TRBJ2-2,CASSLSRALTGELFF,TGTGCCAGCAGCTTGAGTCGAGCCCTCACCGGGGAGCTGTTTTTT
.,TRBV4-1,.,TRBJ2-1,CASSQGLVGNEQFF,TGCGCCAGCAGCCAAGGACTAGTAGGGAATGAGCAGTTCTTC
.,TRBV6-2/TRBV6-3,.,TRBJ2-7,CASSLGRSYEQYF,TGTGCCAGCAGTTTGGGTCGCTCCTACGAGCAGTACTTC
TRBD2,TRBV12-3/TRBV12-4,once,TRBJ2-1,CASREGLPKGQFF,TGTGCCAGCCGCGAGGGACTACCAAAAGGGCAGTTCTTC
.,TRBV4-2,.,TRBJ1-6,CASSQDHLQGAPLHF,TGTGCCAGCAGCCAAGATCACCTCCAAGGGGCACCCCTCCACTTT
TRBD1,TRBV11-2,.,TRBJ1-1,CASSLHRGAEAFF,TGTGCCAGCAGCTTACACAGGGGCGCTGAAGCTTTCTTT
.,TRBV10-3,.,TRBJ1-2,CAISEKTNGYTF,TGTGCCATCAGTGAGAAGACGAACGGCTACACCTTC
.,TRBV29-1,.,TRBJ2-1,CSVRTVSYNEQFF,TGCAGCGTCCGGACAGTCTCCTACAATGAGCAGTTCTTC
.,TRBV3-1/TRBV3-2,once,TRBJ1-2,CASSLRATGYTF,TGTGCCAGCAGCCTCAGGGCCACCGGCTACACCTTC
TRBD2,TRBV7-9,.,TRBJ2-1,CASSLAGLADNEQFF,TGTGCCAGCAGCCTGGCCGGACTAGCGGACAATGAGCAGTTCTTC
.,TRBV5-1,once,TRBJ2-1,CASRSSSYNEQFF,TGCGCCAGCAGGTCGTCCTCCTACAATGAGCAGTTCTTC
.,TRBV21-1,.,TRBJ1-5,CASSPAQGHQPTSNQPQHF,TGTGCCAGCAGCCCCGCGCAGGGACACCAGCCGACTAGCAATCAGCCCCAGCATTTT
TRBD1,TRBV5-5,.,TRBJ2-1,CASSFRDRGVYNEQFF,TGTGCCAGCAGCTTCCGTGACAGGGGGGTATACAATGAGCAGTTCTTC
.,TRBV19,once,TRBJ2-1,CASSSPRVSARVDEQFF,TGTGCCAGTAGTTCTCCCAGGGTCTCGGCGAGGGTCGATGAGCAGTTCTTC